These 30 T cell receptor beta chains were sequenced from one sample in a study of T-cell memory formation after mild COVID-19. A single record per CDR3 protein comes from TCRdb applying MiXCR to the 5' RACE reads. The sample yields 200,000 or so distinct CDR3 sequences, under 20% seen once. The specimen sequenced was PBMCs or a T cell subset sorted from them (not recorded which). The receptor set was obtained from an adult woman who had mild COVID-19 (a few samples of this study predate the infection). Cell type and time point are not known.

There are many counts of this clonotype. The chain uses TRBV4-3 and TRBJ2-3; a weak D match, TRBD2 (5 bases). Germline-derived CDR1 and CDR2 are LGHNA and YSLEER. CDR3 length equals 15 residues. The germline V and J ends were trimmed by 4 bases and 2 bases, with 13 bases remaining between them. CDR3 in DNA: TGCGCCAGCAGCCTCCGGAGGCAGTCCACAGATACGCAGTATTTT. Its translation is CASSLRRQSTDTQYF.

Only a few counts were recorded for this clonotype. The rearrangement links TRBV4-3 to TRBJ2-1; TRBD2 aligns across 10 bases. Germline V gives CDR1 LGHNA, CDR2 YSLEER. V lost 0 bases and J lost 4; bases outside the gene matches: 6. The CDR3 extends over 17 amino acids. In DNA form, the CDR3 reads TGCGCCAGCAGCCAAGAGGCCCCTAGCGGGAGTTACAATGAGCAGTTCTTC. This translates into CASSQEAPSGSYNEQFF.

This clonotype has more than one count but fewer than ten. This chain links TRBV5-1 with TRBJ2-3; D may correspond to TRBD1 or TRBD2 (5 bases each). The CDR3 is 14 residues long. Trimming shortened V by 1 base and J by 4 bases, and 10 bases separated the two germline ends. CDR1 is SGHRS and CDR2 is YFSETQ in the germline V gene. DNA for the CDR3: TGCGCCAGCAGCTTGCGAGGGGCTCCAGATACGCAGTATTTT. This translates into CASSLRGAPDTQYF. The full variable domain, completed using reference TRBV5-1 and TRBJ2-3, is KAGVTQTPRYLIKTRGQQVTLSCSPISGHRSVSWYQQTPGQGLQFLFEYFSETQRNKGNFPGRFSGRQFSNSRSEMNVSTLELGDSALYLCASSLRGAPDTQYFGPGTRLTVL.

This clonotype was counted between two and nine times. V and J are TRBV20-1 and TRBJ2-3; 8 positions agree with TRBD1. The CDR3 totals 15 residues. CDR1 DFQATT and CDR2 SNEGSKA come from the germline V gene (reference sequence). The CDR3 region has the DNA TGCAGCAATCAGGGGGCGTTATCTAGCACAGATACGCAGTATTTT. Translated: CSNQGALSSTDTQYF.

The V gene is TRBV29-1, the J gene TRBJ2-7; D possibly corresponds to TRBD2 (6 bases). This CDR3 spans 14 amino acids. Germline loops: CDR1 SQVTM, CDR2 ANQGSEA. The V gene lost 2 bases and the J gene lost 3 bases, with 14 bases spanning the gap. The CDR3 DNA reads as TGCAGCGTTGAAACTCAAACGGGGGTCTACGAGCAGTACTTC. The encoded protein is CSVETQTGVYEQYF.

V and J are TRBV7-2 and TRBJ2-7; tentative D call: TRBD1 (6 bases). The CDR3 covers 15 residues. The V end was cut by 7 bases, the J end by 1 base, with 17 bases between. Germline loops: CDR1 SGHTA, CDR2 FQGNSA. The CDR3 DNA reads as TGTGCCAGCACCGCTGGGGCAGGGGATTCCTACGAGCAGTACTTC. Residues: CASTAGAGDSYEQYF.

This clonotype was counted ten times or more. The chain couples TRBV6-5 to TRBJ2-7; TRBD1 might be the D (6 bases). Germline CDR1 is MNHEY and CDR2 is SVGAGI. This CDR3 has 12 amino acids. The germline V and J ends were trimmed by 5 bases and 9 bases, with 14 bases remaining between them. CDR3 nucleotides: TGTGCCAGCAGTCCCTTCAGGGGACGGCAGTACTTC. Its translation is CASSPFRGRQYF.

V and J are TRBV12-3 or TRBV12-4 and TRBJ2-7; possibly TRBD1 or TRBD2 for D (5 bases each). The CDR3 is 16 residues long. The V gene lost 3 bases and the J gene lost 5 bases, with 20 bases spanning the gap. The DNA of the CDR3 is TGTGCCAGCAGTTTGGGGCGGGTTTGGGGTATCAACGAGCAGTACTTC. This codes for CASSLGRVWGINEQYF.

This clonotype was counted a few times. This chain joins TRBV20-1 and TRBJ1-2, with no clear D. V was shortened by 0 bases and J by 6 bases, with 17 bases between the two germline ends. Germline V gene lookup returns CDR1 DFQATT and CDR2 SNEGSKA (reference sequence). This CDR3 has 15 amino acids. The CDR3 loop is CSARDGLGRGNGYTF. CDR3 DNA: TGCAGTGCTAGAGATGGGCTAGGGCGTGGAAATGGCTACACCTTC.

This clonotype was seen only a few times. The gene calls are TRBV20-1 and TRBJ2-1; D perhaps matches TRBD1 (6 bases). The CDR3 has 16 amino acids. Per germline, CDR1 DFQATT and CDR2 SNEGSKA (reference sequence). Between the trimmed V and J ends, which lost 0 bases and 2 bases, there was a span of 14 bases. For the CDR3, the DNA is TGCAGTGCTAGAGATTCCTTCAGGGGAGCCTACAATGAGCAGTTCTTC. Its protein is CSARDSFRGAYNEQFF.

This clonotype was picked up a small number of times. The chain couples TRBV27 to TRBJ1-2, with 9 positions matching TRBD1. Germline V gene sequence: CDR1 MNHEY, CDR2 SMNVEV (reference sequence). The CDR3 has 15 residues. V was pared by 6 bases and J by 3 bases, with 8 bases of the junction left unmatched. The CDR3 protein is CASSPNWDRDYGYTF. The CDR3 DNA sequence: TGTGCCAGCAGCCCTAATTGGGACAGGGACTATGGCTACACCTTC.

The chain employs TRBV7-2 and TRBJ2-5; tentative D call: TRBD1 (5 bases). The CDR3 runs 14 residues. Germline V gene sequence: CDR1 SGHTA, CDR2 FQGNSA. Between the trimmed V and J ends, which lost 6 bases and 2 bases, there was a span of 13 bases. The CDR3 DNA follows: TGTGCCAGCAGACGCCGACAGATACAAGAGACCCAGTACTTC. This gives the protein CASRRRQIQETQYF.

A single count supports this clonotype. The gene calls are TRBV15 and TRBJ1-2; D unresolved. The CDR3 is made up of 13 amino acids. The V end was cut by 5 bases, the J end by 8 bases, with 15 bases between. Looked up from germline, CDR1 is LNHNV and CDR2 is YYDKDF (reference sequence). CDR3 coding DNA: TGTGCCACCAGCTTGGACCCATTGGGGGGCTACACCTTC. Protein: CATSLDPLGGYTF. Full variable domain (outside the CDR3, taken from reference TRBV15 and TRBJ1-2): DAMVIQNPRYQVTQFGKPVTLSCSQTLNHNVMYWYQQKSSQAPKLLFHYYDKDFNNEADTPDNFQSRRPNTSFCFLDIRSPGLGDTAMYLCATSLDPLGGYTFGSGTRLTVV.

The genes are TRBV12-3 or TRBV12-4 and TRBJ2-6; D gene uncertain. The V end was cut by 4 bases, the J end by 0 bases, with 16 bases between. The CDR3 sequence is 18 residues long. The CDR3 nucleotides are TGTGCCAGCAGTTCGGGTATGAATGACTTCTCTGGGGCCAACGTCCTGACTTTC. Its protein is CASSSGMNDFSGANVLTF.

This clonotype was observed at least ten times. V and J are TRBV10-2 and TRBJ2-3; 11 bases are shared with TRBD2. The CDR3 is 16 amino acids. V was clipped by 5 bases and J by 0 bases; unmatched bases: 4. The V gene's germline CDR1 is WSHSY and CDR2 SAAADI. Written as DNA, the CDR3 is TGCGCCAGCAGTAAGACTAGCGGGGCTAGCACAGATACGCAGTATTTT. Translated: CASSKTSGASTDTQYF.

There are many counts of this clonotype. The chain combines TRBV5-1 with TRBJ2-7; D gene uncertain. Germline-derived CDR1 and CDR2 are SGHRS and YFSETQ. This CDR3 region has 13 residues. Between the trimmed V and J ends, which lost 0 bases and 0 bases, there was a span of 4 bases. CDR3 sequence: CASSLGSSYEQYF. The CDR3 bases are TGCGCCAGCAGCTTGGGCAGCTCCTACGAGCAGTACTTC.

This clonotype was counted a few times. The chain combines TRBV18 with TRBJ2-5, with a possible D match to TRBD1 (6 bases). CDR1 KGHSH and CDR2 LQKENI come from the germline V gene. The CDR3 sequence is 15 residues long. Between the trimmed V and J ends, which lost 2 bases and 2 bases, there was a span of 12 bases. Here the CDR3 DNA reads TGTGCCAGCTCACCATTTGGGACATCGCAAGAGACCCAGTACTTC. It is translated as CASSPFGTSQETQYF.

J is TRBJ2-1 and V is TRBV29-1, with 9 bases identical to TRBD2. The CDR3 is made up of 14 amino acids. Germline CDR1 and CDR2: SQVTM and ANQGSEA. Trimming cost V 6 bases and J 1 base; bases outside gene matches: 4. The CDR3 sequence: CSVDSGRSYNEQFF. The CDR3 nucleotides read TGCAGCGTCGATAGCGGGAGATCCTACAATGAGCAGTTCTTC.

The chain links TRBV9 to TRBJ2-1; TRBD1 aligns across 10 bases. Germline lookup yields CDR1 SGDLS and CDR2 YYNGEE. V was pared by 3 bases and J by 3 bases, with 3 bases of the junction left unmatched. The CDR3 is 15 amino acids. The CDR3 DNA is TGTGCCAGCAGCGGCGGACAGGGGGTCTACAATGAGCAGTTCTTC. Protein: CASSGGQGVYNEQFF.

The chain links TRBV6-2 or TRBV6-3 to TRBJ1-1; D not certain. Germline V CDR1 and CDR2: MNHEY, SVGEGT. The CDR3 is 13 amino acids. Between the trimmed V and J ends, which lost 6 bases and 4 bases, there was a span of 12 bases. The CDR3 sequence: CASRFRAGTEAFF. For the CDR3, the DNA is TGTGCCAGCAGGTTTCGTGCAGGCACTGAAGCTTTCTTT.

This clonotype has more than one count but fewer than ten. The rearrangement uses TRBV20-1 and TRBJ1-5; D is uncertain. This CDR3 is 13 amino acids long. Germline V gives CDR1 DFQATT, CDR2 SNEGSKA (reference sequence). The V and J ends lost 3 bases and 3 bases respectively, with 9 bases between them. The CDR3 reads CSASLGTNQPQHF. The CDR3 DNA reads TGCAGTGCTAGTTTGGGCACCAATCAGCCCCAGCATTTT.

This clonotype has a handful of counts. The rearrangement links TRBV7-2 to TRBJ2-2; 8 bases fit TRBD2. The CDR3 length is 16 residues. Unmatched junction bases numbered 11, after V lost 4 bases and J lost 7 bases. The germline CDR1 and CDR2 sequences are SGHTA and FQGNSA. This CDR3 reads CASSSTSGGMGGELFF. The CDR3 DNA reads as TGTGCCAGCAGCTCTACTAGCGGAGGGATGGGCGGGGAGCTGTTTTTT.

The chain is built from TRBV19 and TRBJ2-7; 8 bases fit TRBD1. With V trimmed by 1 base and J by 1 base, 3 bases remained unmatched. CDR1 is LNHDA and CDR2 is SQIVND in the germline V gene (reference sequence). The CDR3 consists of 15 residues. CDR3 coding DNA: TGTGCCAGTAGTATAGGGACAGGGTCGTCCTACGAGCAGTACTTC. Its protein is CASSIGTGSSYEQYF.

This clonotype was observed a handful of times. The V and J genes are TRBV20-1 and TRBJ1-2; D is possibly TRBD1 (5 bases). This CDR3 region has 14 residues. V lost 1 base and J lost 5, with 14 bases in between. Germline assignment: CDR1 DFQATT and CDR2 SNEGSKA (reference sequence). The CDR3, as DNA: TGCAGTGCTAGAGTTGAGGGGAGGTATTATGGCTACACCTTC. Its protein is CSARVEGRYYGYTF.

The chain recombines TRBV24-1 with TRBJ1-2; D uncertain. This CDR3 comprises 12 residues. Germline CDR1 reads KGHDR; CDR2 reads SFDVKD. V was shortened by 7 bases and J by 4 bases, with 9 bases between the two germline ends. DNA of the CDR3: TGTGCCACCAGGGACCTAGCCTATGGCTACACCTTC. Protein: CATRDLAYGYTF.

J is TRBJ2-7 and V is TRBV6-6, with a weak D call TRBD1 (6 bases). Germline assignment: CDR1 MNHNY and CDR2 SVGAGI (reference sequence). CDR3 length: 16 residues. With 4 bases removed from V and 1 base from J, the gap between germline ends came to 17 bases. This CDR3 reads CASSSPPGQLSYEQYF. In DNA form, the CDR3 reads TGTGCCAGCAGTTCCCCCCCTGGACAGCTTTCCTACGAGCAGTACTTC.

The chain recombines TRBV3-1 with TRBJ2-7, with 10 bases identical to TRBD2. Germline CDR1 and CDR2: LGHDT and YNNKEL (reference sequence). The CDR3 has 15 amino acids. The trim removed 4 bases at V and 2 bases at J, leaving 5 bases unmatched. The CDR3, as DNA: TGTGCCAGCAGCCCTAAAGCGGGAGGGACCTACGAGCAGTACTTC. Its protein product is CASSPKAGGTYEQYF.

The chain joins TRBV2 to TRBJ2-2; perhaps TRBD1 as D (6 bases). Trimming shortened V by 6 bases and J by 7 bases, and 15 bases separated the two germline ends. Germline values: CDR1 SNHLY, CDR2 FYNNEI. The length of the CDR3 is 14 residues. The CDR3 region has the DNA TGTGCCAGCAGGGCCCTGGGGACATTCGGGGAGCTGTTTTTT. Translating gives CASRALGTFGELFF. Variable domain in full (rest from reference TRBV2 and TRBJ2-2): EPEVTQTPSHQVTQMGQEVILRCVPISNHLYFYWYRQILGQKVEFLVSFYNNEISEKSEIFDDQFSVERPDGSNFTLKIRSTKLEDSAMYFCASRALGTFGELFFGEGSRLTVL.

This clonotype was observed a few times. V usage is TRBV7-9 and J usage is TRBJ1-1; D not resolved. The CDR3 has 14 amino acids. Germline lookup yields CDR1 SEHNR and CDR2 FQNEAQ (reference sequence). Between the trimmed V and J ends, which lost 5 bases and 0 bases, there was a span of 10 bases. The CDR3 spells CASSLRGLNTEAFF. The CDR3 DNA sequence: TGTGCCAGCAGCCTCCGCGGGTTGAACACTGAAGCTTTCTTT.

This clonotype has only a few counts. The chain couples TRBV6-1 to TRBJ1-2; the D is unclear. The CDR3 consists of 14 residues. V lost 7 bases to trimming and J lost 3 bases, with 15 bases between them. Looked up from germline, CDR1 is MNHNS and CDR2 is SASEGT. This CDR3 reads CASIRSGYDYGYTF. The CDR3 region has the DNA TGTGCCAGCATTCGATCAGGTTACGACTATGGCTACACCTTC.